This section outlines one T cell receptor (beta chain) sequence together with its context. The CDR3 length is 15 residues. Germline CDR1 reads LGHNT; CDR2 reads FRNRAP. Trimming took off 0 bases at V and 5 bases at J, with 11 bases between the two ends. The method was immunoSEQ multiplex PCR; TCRdb's version includes in-frame clones alone and lacks a portion of them. The sample includes 30,000 to 45,000 clones, approximately 88% of them seen just once. These data come from a study of blood T cell repertoires in COVID-19. Across the whole study: PBMCs, B-cell-depleted T cells, or T cells were the source of the cDNA or gDNA that made up the material.

The clonotype originates from a human donor in a cohort sampled during active COVID-19. Specimen: peripheral blood. The chain recombines TRBV12-5 with TRBJ2-1; tentatively, D is TRBD1 (6 bases). For the CDR3, the DNA is TGTGCTAGTGGTTTGGTTCAGGGGCCCCACAATGAGCAGTTCTTC. Amino acids: CASGLVQGPHNEQFF.